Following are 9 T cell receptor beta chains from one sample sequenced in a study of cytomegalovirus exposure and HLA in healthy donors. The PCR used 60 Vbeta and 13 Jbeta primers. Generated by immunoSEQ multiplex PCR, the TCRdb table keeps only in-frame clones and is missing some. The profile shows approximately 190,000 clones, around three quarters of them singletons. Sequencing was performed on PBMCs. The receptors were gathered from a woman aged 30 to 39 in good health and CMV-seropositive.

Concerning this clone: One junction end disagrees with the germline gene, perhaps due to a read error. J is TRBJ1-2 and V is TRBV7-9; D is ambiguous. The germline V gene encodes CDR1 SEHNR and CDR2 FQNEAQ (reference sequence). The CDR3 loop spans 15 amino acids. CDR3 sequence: CSSSLGRGVSYGYTF. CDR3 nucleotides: TGTTCCAGCAGCTTAGGTCGGGGTGTAAGCTATGGCTACACCTTC.

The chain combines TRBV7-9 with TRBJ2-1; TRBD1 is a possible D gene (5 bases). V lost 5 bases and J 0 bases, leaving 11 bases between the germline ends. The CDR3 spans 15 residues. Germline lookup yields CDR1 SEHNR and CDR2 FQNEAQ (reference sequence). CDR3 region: CASSKTVFSYNEQFF. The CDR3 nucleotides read TGTGCCAGCAGCAAGACAGTTTTCTCCTACAATGAGCAGTTCTTC. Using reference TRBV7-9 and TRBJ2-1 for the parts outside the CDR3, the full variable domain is DTGVSQNPRHKITKRGQNVTFRCDPISEHNRLYWYRQTLGQGPEFLTYFQNEAQLEKSRLLSDRFSAERPKGSFSTLEIQRTEQGDSAMYLCASSKTVFSYNEQFFGPGTRLTVL.

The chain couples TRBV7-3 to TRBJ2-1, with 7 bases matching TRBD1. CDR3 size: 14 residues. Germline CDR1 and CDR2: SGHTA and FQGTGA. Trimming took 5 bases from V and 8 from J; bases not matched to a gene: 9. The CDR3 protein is CASSPTDRRDEQFF. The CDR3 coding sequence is TGTGCCAGCAGCCCAACGGACAGGCGGGATGAGCAGTTCTTC.

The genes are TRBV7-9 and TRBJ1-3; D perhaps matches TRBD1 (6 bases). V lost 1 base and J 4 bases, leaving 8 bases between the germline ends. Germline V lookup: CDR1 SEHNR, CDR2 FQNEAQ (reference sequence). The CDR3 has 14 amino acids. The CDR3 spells CASSLGRGGNTIYF. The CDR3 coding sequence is TGTGCCAGCAGCTTAGGAAGGGGGGGAAACACCATATATTTT.

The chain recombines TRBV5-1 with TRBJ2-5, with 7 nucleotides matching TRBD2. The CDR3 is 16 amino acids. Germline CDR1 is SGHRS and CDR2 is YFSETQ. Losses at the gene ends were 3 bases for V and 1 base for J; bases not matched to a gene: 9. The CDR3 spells CASSYGQRGPQETQYF. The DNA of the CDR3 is TGCGCCAGCAGCTATGGCCAGCGGGGACCCCAAGAGACCCAGTACTTC.

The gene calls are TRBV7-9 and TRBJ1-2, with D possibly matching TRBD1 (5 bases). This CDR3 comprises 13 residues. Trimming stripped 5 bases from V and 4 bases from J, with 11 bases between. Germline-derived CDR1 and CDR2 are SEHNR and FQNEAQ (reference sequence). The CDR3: CASSPLGLYGYTF. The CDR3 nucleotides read TGTGCCAGCAGCCCACTGGGGCTCTATGGCTACACCTTC.

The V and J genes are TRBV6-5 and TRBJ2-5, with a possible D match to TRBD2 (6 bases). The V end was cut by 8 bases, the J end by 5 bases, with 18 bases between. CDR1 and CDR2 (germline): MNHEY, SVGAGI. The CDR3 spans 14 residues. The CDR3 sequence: CASGKGLPGETQYF. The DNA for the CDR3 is TGTGCCAGCGGAAAGGGACTTCCAGGGGAGACCCAGTACTTC.

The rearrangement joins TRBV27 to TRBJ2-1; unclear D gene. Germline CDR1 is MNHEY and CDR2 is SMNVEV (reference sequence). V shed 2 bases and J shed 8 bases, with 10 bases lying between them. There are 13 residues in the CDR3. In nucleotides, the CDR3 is TGTGCCAGCAGTTTAAAAGCCCTCCATGAGCAGTTCTTC. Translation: CASSLKALHEQFF.

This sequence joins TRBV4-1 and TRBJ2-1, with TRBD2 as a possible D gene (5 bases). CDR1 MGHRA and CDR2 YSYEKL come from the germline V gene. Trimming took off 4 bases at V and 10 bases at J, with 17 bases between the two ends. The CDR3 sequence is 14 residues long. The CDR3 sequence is CASSLLGRAAEQFF. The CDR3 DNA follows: TGCGCCAGCAGCCTCCTAGGTAGAGCGGCCGAGCAGTTCTTC.